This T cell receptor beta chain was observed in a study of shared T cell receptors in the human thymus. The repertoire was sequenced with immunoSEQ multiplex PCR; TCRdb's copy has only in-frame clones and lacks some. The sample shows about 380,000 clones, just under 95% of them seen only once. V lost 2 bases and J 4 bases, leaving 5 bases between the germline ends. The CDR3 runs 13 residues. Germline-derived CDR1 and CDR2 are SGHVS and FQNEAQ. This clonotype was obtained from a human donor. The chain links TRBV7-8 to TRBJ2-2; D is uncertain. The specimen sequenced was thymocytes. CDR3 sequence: CASSLKGTGELFF. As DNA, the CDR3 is TGTGCCAGCAGCTTAAAAGGCACCGGGGAGCTGTTTTTT.